This TCR beta chain was retrieved from a study of T cell responses to AZD1222 COVID-19 vaccine. Study-wide findings and caveats: The breadth and depth of Spike-specific TCRs increased once two AZD1222 doses had been given. Possibly, clonal diversity was underestimated; donors were largely white British and included more females. Repertoire collection took place solely once the T cell response had peaked.

This clone appeared once. The target antigen is unknown. Only in-frame clones appear in the TCRdb table, and some are missing; sequencing was by immunoSEQ multiplex PCR. The repertoire holds 55,000 to 80,000 clones, with 70% to 90% as singletons. CDR3 length: 14 residues. Germline V gives CDR1 SGDLS, CDR2 YYNGEE. V lost 4 bases to trimming and J lost 5 bases, with 15 bases between them. V gene TRBV9 combines with J gene TRBJ2-5, with D possibly TRBD2 on 5 matching bases. The source was peripheral blood, collected 28 days after the second AZD1222 dose. The receptor comes from an adult who received the AZD1222 COVID-19 vaccine. The CDR3 is CASSPRLAVETQYF. As DNA, the CDR3 is TGTGCCAGCAGCCCCAGGCTAGCAGTGGAGACCCAGTACTTC.